This T cell receptor beta chain is from a study of metastatic and nonmetastatic thyroid tumors. Across the whole study: Samples came from malignant and benign thyroid patients, and repertoires were compared across blood and tumor or nodule tissue. Broader study findings: For both blood and tumor, malignant thyroid tumors reportedly showed significantly higher TCR beta diversity than benign nodules did.

Trimming took 0 bases from V and 7 from J; bases not matched to a gene: 4. Germline assignment: CDR1 KGHSH and CDR2 LQKENI. The CDR3 has 15 residues. This clone was seen many times. The antigen is not known. Ahead of thyroid surgery, no patient had received treatment of any kind. TCRdb reanalyzed the PCR reads via MiXCR. This sample has 15,000 to 20,000 clones, with less than 20% found just once. The chain combines TRBV18 with TRBJ2-1, with TRBD2 identical over 9 bases. Sequencing used blood. This sequence originates from a female donor with papillary thyroid cancer or a benign thyroid nodule (not recorded which). Some clones in this sample may be carry-over from other donors' samples. CDR3 DNA sequence: TGTGCCAGCTCACCACCAATGCTAGCGGGGAATGAGCAGTTCTTC. Residues: CASSPPMLAGNEQFF. Based on the CDR3 plus reference TRBV18 and TRBJ2-1, the full variable domain is NAGVMQNPRHLVRRRGQEARLRCSPMKGHSHVYWYRQLPEEGLKFMVYLQKENIIDESGMPKERFSAEFPKEGPSILRIQQVVRGDSAAYFCASSPPMLAGNEQFFGPGTRLTVL.